The sequence of this TCR beta chain was determined in a study of blood T cell repertoires in COVID-19 (TCRdb year 2020). At the level of the whole study: Samples covering the acute and convalescent phases of COVID-19 were provided by collaborators in the United States, Italy and Spain. The material from the prospective study consisted of cDNA or gDNA derived from T cells, B-cell-depleted T cells, or PBMCs. The dataset comprised deeply sampled blood TCRbeta repertoires from subjects exposed to, actively infected with, or recovered from COVID-19. The repertoires were released in a freely available public database intended as a resource for research on the immune response to SARS-CoV-2. Samples were obtained from the ongoing ImmuneRACE study (first 160 participants) and from approximately 1,200 subjects provided by 6 global collaborators. A de-identified subject ID, COVID-19 status, age in years and sex were almost always included in the sample metadata. HLA class I and class II types, where available, came from metadata supplied by the sample provider rather than from assay-based typing. Paper-wide results and their limitations: How much clinical and demographic metadata was included differed by source and by participant, and the metadata was provided uncurated.

CDR1 and CDR2 were assigned from the germline V gene as MNHEY and SVGAGI. Including the terminal cysteine and phenylalanine, the CDR3 comprises 15 residues. The retained sequence is limited to the CDR3, 45 bases, with the frame set at the first base. Trimming takes 5 bases off V and 4 bases off J; junction bases not matched to a gene: 5. In this sample, this clone turned up once. No cognate antigen has been identified for it. Within one base of it there is no much larger clone, and no base qualities were kept. Collaborating institutions collected whole blood in K2EDTA tubes following their own protocols. For TCRbeta analysis, collaborators shipped samples as frozen whole blood, isolated PBMCs, or DNA extracted from either of those sample types. TCRbeta CDR3 regions were amplified from genomic DNA by means of the immunoSEQ Assay, a bias-controlled multiplex PCR. Processing in the source paper ran as follows. Nucleated cell counts per sample were estimated from amplification of reference gene primers within the assay. To quantify the absolute abundance of each unique TCRbeta CDR3 rearrangement, sequence reads were collapsed and filtered. Productive Simpson clonality was computed per sample as the square root of Simpson's diversity index over productive rearrangements. TCRdb carries this immuneACCESS record with in-frame sequences only. Its versions omit some clonotypes, under half of them owing to an unresolved V gene in the studies checked, with the rest unexplained. Clone size and the V and J calls come from that table; the DNA yielded D and trimming. The sample yields tens of thousands of clones; 75% to 90% were counted once. The ten most abundant clones make up approximately 1.5% of the sample.

This receptor was identified in a human donor with active COVID-19. The donor label of this sample is uncertain. The sample comprised peripheral blood. The V and J genes are TRBV6-5 and TRBJ1-3; 10 bases in the middle match TRBD1. The CDR3 region has the sequence CASSPDRGSGNTIYF. The bases are TGTGCCAGCAGTCCGGACAGGGGGTCAGGAAACACCATATATTTT.